This entry features one T cell receptor beta chain sequence. This clone occurred once. Its antigen remains undetermined. No clone much larger than this one lies a single base away; base qualities are absent. On a MiSeq, deep resolution sequencing aimed for a depth between 1 in 1 million and 1 in 200,000 T cells, with each clonotype covered 10x on average. The immunoSEQ hsTCRB Kit was used to generate the TCR beta libraries. On the study's bioinformatics: The data were analyzed with ImmunoSEQ Analyzer and ImmunoSEQ Data Assistant, and V, D and J gene assignments followed IMGT definitions. Clonality, which ranges from 0 to 1, was calculated by subtracting the normalized Shannon entropy of productive rearrangement frequencies from one. Only overrepresented clonotypes making up at least 0.05% of the repertoire of each patient were included in the public clonotype analysis. Repertoires from thirteen age-matched healthy donors in immuneACCESS were used as clonality controls. This immuneACCESS table, as held by TCRdb, lists in-frame sequences with V and J called but not all clones. Of the missing ones, under half trace to an unresolved V gene in checked studies; the others have no known cause. D and trimming come from the DNA, and the V and J calls and clone size come from that table. The sample yields more than 200,000 clones; around 70% were counted once. Less than 20% of the sample belongs to the ten largest clones.

The sample is drawn from a study of cytotoxic CD8 clonotypes in ibrutinib-treated CLL (dated by TCRdb to the early 2020s). Context from the whole study: In this cohort, some 16 patients were treatment-naive and 11 to 12 were relapsed/refractory, while approximately 18 had unmutated IGHV. Patients were still on ibrutinib when every remission and progressive disease sample was collected. Cryopreserved peripheral blood mononuclear cells were obtained before treatment, at response, and at either sustained remission or disease progression. The response samples were drawn at a median of roughly twelve months into treatment, with a range of roughly 6 to 40 months. Partial responses were observed in about 24 patients and complete responses in 2; after a median follow-up of 68 months, remission was maintained in roughly 14 patients and progression was observed in approximately twelve. An average of approximately 260,000 productive templates and 94,082 productive rearrangements was obtained per sample. Longitudinal samples were available for about 30% of the roughly 86 trial participants.

Interpreted using the paper, the time point label stands for: roughly 2 years on ibrutinib. For TCR beta library preparation, roughly 2.1 micrograms of genomic DNA was extracted from cryopreserved PBMCs. High-throughput TCR beta sequencing was performed on longitudinal blood samples from CLL patients receiving ibrutinib monotherapy. The patients took part in an open-label, single-center phase 2 trial of ibrutinib monotherapy. V is reduced by 5 bases and J by 2 bases, leaving a spacing of 19 bases between them. The germline V gene (reference sequence) sets CDR1 to GTSNPN and CDR2 to SVGIG. Measured from the cysteine to the phenylalanine, the CDR3 is 17 residues long. Of the read, only the CDR3 DNA is kept; its 51 bases are in frame from base 1. Study-wide findings and limitations: Sampling times were not matched between patients in sustained remission and patients whose disease was progressing, and lymph node repertoires were not examined. Public clonotypes were rare and either contracted or stayed stable during treatment, and the rise in clonality at ibrutinib response reflected the expansion of private clonotypes. Baseline clonality was found to be higher than that of age-matched healthy donors and was strongly correlated with circulating CD8+ T-cell counts. Clonality increased at ibrutinib response, stayed stable in sustained remission, and fell back toward baseline at progression.

Here the chain combines TRBV30 and TRBJ2-6, with TRBD1 perhaps the D gene, on 6 matching bases. The specimen was PBMCs, collected after 24 months of ibrutinib treatment. The sequence was obtained from a human donor with chronic lymphocytic leukemia. The CDR3 here reads CAWGGPSGGAGANVLTF. The base sequence is TGTGCCTGGGGCGGTCCCTCTGGGGGCGCTGGGGCCAACGTCCTGACTTTC.